The 2 T cell receptor beta chains below were found in one sample sequenced in a study of T cells expressing NK-cell markers. TCRdb re-called the 5' RACE reads; every CDR3 protein appears as one record, without DNA. The sample has 500,000 to 600,000 distinct CDR3 sequences. The sample comprised blood T cells: a sorted CD56 or NKG2C T cell subset, CD4+ or CD8+ T cells, or bulk PBMC T cells (not recorded which). All receptors come from a man between 18 and 29 years old in good health.

V gene TRBV5-1 combines with J gene TRBJ2-4; TCRdb indicates TRBD1, and absent DNA this call remains unverified. The CDR3 spans 14 residues. The germline V gene encodes CDR1 SGHRS and CDR2 YFSETQ. CDR3 sequence: CASSQQGAENIQYF.

This chain connects TRBV6-5 to TRBJ2-5; the TRBD1 assignment by TCRdb is unverifiable without DNA. This CDR3 contains 14 residues. Germline assignment: CDR1 MNHEY and CDR2 SVGAGI. The CDR3 loop reads CASRSPGSQETQYF.